This TCR beta chain is drawn from a study of T cell repertoires in cytomegalovirus infection. For the study at large: Both a matching HLA type and CMV infection were indicated by public TCR beta signatures. Study findings and constraints: Cumulative public TCR beta family frequency identified CMV carriers with the relevant HLA. It was HLA-C-restricted CMV-specific TCR beta clonotypes that dominated the response ex vivo.

Germline assignment: CDR1 MNHNS and CDR2 SASEGT. J gave up 0 bases and V 5 bases, and 6 bases lay outside the gene matches. The CDR3 runs 16 residues. This clonotype was seen a few times. Its antigen remains unidentified. TCRdb re-called the reads with MiXCR, one entry per CDR3 protein. The sample consists of some 440,000 distinct CDR3 sequences, under 40% of them appearing once. The chain carries TRBV6-1 and TRBJ1-4; 7 bases match TRBD1. The sequenced sample was PBMCs. The clonotype originates from a human donor in good health (CMV status not recorded). Some clones in this sample may be carry-over from other donors' samples. CDR3 in DNA: TGTGCCAGCAGTCCGGACAGGCGTGCAACTAATGAAAAACTGTTTTTT. It is translated as CASSPDRRATNEKLFF.